This T cell receptor (beta chain) was captured in a study of blood T cell repertoires in COVID-19. At the level of the study: COVID-19 samples collected from the United States, Italy and Spain covered acute and convalescent phases. The cDNA or gDNA used as material had been derived from T cells, B-cell-depleted T cells, or PBMCs.

Germline V gives CDR1 MDHEN, CDR2 SYDVKM. Trimming took 5 bases from V and 4 from J; bases not matched to a gene: 6. CDR3 length: 14 amino acids. Authors' processing steps: Researchers report that nucleated cell counts were estimated from reference gene primer amplification. Using immunoSEQ multiplex PCR, the repertoire was profiled, and TCRdb retains in-frame clones only, with some absent. That table gives V, J and clone size, and the DNA gave D and trimming. Of some 29,000 clones in the sample, roughly nine tenths were seen once. This TCR came from a human donor in a cohort sampled during active COVID-19. The chain combines TRBV28 with TRBJ1-1; 8 bases fit TRBD1. The sequencing input was peripheral blood. CDR3 sequence: CASSPTGAPTEAFF. The CDR3 DNA sequence: TGTGCCAGCAGTCCGACAGGGGCGCCCACTGAAGCTTTCTTT. Together with reference TRBV28 and TRBJ1-1, the CDR3 gives the full variable domain: DVKVTQSSRYLVKRTGEKVFLECVQDMDHENMFWYRQDPGLGLRLIYFSYDVKMKEKGDIPEGYSVSREKKERFSLILESASTNQTSMYLCASSPTGAPTEAFFGQGTRLTVV.